This T cell receptor (beta chain) was recorded in a study of vaccination effects on CD4 cells after COVID-19. Using viral peptide pools, the ViraFEST assay grew out antigen-specific CD4+ T cells prior to sequencing. Culture lasted about ten days before CD4+ T cell isolation. Previously uninfected by SARS-CoV-2, the vaccine recipients also showed negative nucleocapsid antibodies. Points on this clone: The antigen remains unidentified.

CDR3 length: 15 amino acids. The J segment lost 6 bases and the V segment lost 5 bases, leaving 9 bases of the junction unmatched. The germline CDR1 and CDR2 sequences are SGHNT and YENEEA. Some clones are missing from TCRdb's copy, which holds only in-frame ones; the method was immunoSEQ multiplex PCR. The sample records 35,000 to 40,000 clones, 66% being singletons. The V call is TRBV11-3, the J call TRBJ2-1; 8 bases agree with TRBD2. The source of this sequence is a human donor who received a COVID-19 vaccine. Material: CD4+ T cells from PBMCs cultured with HCoV-OC43 spike peptides, obtained before COVID-19 vaccination. This sample's subset: HCoV-OC43 spike overlapping peptide pool stimulation. CDR3 sequence reads: CASSPTSAVSNEQFF. In DNA, the CDR3 is TGTGCCAGCAGCCCGACTAGCGCGGTAAGCAATGAGCAGTTCTTC.